A selection of T cell receptor beta chains follows, all from one sample in a study of blood T cell repertoires in COVID-19. Profiled with immunoSEQ multiplex PCR; TCRdb holds only in-frame clones, not every one. The sample holds nearly 35,000 clones, over 85% seen once. Sequencing was carried out using peripheral blood. These receptors were taken from a human donor in a cohort sampled during active COVID-19. Both conserved end residues are part of each CDR3. The D gene is left open where the match is weak. Where a row states a size, it is once, few, many or the class of an expanded clone; other rows omit it.

J gene: TRBJ1-6; V gene: TRBV5-1; D gene: TRBD1; clone size: .; CDR3 DNA: TGCGCCAGCAGCTTAAGACAGGGGGATAATTCACCCCTCCACTTT; CDR3 protein: CASSLRQGDNSPLHF
J gene: TRBJ1-5; V gene: TRBV2; D gene: .; clone size: .; CDR3 DNA: TGTGCCAGCAGTGAATCGGCAGGGTGGAGCAATCAGCCCCAGCATTTT; CDR3 protein: CASSESAGWSNQPQHF
J gene: TRBJ2-7; V gene: TRBV10-3; D gene: TRBD2; clone size: .; CDR3 DNA: TGTGCCATCAGTGAAAGGAGGACTAGCGGGGACAACGAGCAGTACTTC; CDR3 protein: CAISERRTSGDNEQYF
J gene: TRBJ1-2; V gene: TRBV6-4; D gene: TRBD1; clone size: .; CDR3 DNA: TGTGCCAGCAGTGACGGTGACAGGGATTATGGCTACACCTTC; CDR3 protein: CASSDGDRDYGYTF
J gene: TRBJ1-2; V gene: TRBV5-4; D gene: TRBD1; clone size: .; CDR3 DNA: TGTGCCAGCAGCGGGTGGAACGACAGGGCCCATGGCTACACCTTC; CDR3 protein: CASSGWNDRAHGYTF
J gene: TRBJ1-5; V gene: TRBV13; D gene: .; clone size: once; CDR3 DNA: TGTGCCAGCAGCCGGGGAGTGTCCCCCAATCAGCCCCAGCATTTT; CDR3 protein: CASSRGVSPNQPQHF
J gene: TRBJ2-3; V gene: TRBV6-6; D gene: TRBD2; clone size: .; CDR3 DNA: TGTGCCAGCAGTTACTCAAGCGGGGGGGCCACAGATACGCAGTATTTT; CDR3 protein: CASSYSSGGATDTQYF
J gene: TRBJ2-1; V gene: TRBV9; D gene: TRBD1; clone size: .; CDR3 DNA: TGTGCCAGCACCGTAGGGACAGGGATCAATGAGCAGTTCTTC; CDR3 protein: CASTVGTGINEQFF
J gene: TRBJ2-5; V gene: TRBV2; D gene: TRBD2; clone size: .; CDR3 DNA: TGTGCCAGCAAGAAGATGTCTAGCGGGACCCAAGAGACCCAGTACTTC; CDR3 protein: CASKKMSSGTQETQYF
J gene: TRBJ2-1; V gene: TRBV19; D gene: .; clone size: .; CDR3 DNA: TGTGCCAGTAGTCCAAGACTGGTCCTGGAGCAGTTCTTC; CDR3 protein: CASSPRLVLEQFF
J gene: TRBJ1-1; V gene: TRBV29-1; D gene: .; clone size: .; CDR3 DNA: TGCAGCGTGTCGGACTCGGGGGGAACTGAAGCTTTCTTT; CDR3 protein: CSVSDSGGTEAFF
J gene: TRBJ2-1; V gene: TRBV11-2; D gene: TRBD1; clone size: .; CDR3 DNA: TGTGCCAGCAGCCCCCGTACAGGGGCGAGCTCCTACAATGAGCAGTTCTTC; CDR3 protein: CASSPRTGASSYNEQFF
J gene: TRBJ1-2; V gene: TRBV5-1; D gene: .; clone size: .; CDR3 DNA: TGCGCCAGCAGCTCGGAAGGGGCGGGGGGCTACACCTTC; CDR3 protein: CASSSEGAGGYTF
J gene: TRBJ1-5; V gene: TRBV3-1/TRBV3-2; D gene: .; clone size: .; CDR3 DNA: TGTGCCAGCTTGGGAGGTTTGCGCAATCAGCCCCAGCATTTT; CDR3 protein: CASLGGLRNQPQHF
J gene: TRBJ2-7; V gene: TRBV3-1/TRBV3-2; D gene: TRBD2; clone size: .; CDR3 DNA: TGTGCCAGCAGCTATCGGAGCGGGGGGGTCTACGAGCAGTACTTC; CDR3 protein: CASSYRSGGVYEQYF
J gene: TRBJ2-7; V gene: TRBV27; D gene: TRBD1; clone size: .; CDR3 DNA: TGTGCCAGCAGGCCGGGACAGGGTTACGAGCAGTACTTC; CDR3 protein: CASRPGQGYEQYF
J gene: TRBJ2-1; V gene: TRBV5-4; D gene: .; clone size: .; CDR3 DNA: TGTGCCAGCAGCTTGAGCCAGGGATACAATGAGCAGTTCTTC; CDR3 protein: CASSLSQGYNEQFF
J gene: TRBJ2-7; V gene: TRBV27; D gene: TRBD1; clone size: .; CDR3 DNA: TGTGCCAGCAGTTTAGGGGACAGGGTCTACGAGCAGTACTTC; CDR3 protein: CASSLGDRVYEQYF
J gene: TRBJ2-2; V gene: TRBV9; D gene: TRBD2; clone size: .; CDR3 DNA: TGTGCCAGCACCCCACTAGCGGGAGGGCCCACCGGGGAGCTGTTTTTT; CDR3 protein: CASTPLAGGPTGELFF
J gene: TRBJ2-7; V gene: TRBV7-8; D gene: TRBD1; clone size: .; CDR3 DNA: TGTGCCAGCAGCTCGGACAGGGCGGGGACCTACGAGCAGTACTTC; CDR3 protein: CASSSDRAGTYEQYF
J gene: TRBJ1-1; V gene: TRBV6-5; D gene: .; clone size: .; CDR3 DNA: TGTGCCAGCAGTTACATGGGTGAGGGCACTGAAGCTTTCTTT; CDR3 protein: CASSYMGEGTEAFF
J gene: TRBJ2-7; V gene: TRBV7-6; D gene: TRBD1; clone size: .; CDR3 DNA: TGTGCCAGCAGCTCTATGAGGACAGGGAGCTCCTACGAGCAGTACTTC; CDR3 protein: CASSSMRTGSSYEQYF
J gene: TRBJ2-1; V gene: TRBV3-1/TRBV3-2; D gene: .; clone size: once; CDR3 DNA: TGTGCCAGCAGCCGGGACATCAGCTCCTACAATGAGCAGTTCTTC; CDR3 protein: CASSRDISSYNEQFF
J gene: TRBJ1-2; V gene: TRBV6-5; D gene: TRBD1; clone size: .; CDR3 DNA: TGTGCCAGTACTCGGACAGGGGGCTATGGCTACACCTTC; CDR3 protein: CASTRTGGYGYTF
J gene: TRBJ1-1; V gene: TRBV27; D gene: .; clone size: few; CDR3 DNA: TGTGCCAGCAGTTTAGAAGGAGGGTGGACTGAAGCTTTCTTT; CDR3 protein: CASSLEGGWTEAFF
J gene: TRBJ2-1; V gene: TRBV15; D gene: TRBD2; clone size: .; CDR3 DNA: TGTGCCACCAGCAGACCTCTCCTACTAGCGGGAGAGGGTAATGAGCAGTTCTTC; CDR3 protein: CATSRPLLLAGEGNEQFF
J gene: TRBJ2-7; V gene: TRBV30; D gene: TRBD1; clone size: .; CDR3 DNA: TGTGCCTGGAGTGTACGCTGGACAGGGGGCTCCTACGAGCAGTACTTC; CDR3 protein: CAWSVRWTGGSYEQYF
J gene: TRBJ1-1; V gene: TRBV5-1; D gene: .; clone size: once; CDR3 DNA: TGCGCCAGCAGCTTGATACAGGATGAGGAAGCTTTCTTT; CDR3 protein: CASSLIQDEEAFF
J gene: TRBJ1-2; V gene: TRBV12-3/TRBV12-4; D gene: .; clone size: .; CDR3 DNA: TGTGCCAGCAAGGGGGATGGCTACACCTTC; CDR3 protein: CASKGDGYTF